This T cell receptor beta chain was observed in a study of T cell responses to AZD1222 COVID-19 vaccine (dated by TCRdb to the early 2020s). Study-level background: TCR sequencing covered roughly 230 trial participants: 207 given two doses of AZD1222 and 26 given two doses of MenACWY control vaccine. Trial participants were enrolled by age into 18-55, 56-69 and 70-plus year subgroups, with 148, 28 and 57 TCR-sequenced participants respectively. Broader findings and caveats from the paper: Participants were mostly white British, with more females than males. The authors suggested clonal diversity may have been underestimated. A significant rise in spike-specific TCR breadth and depth was observed after two AZD1222 doses relative to day 0 and relative to MenACWY recipients. Nearly half of unique spike-specific TCRs reportedly recognized epitopes outside regions mutated in the B.1.351 and B.1.1.7 variants. The vaccine-associated CD4 TCRs covered the entire spike protein, and the dominant responses fell in regions 160-218 and 743-854. Conclusions about previously exposed vaccinees are limited, since just a handful of AZD1222 recipients were seropositive for SARS-CoV-2 at baseline. Because no day 14 peak-response samples were available, the repertoires could be characterized only after the peak T cell response. The 56-69-year group was small, and its depth increase did not reach significance, likely because of low power.

The time point label on this specimen signifies: about 28 days (+/-7) after the second vaccine dose. Because spike-specific TCR depth and breadth did not differ between the two schedules, AZD1222 recipients who got a second dose at roughly 4 weeks were pooled with those who got a second dose at roughly 12 weeks. Vaccinee samples came from UK trials COV001 and COV002, including a single-blind randomized controlled phase 2/3 trial of AZD1222 (ChAdOx1 nCoV-19) in healthy adults. For TCRbeta chain sequencing, PBMC samples from trial participants were taken at day 0 and at day 28 after the second dose. The V end gives up 3 bases and the J end 8 bases, leaving 12 bases in the junction not matched to a gene. The CDR3 holds 17 amino acids from the cysteine to the phenylalanine. The only DNA kept is the CDR3, 51 bases in frame from the first base. CDR1 and CDR2, per the germline V gene, are SGHRS and YFSETQ.

The CDR3 regions of human TCRbeta chains were analyzed by immunosequencing. Per the original workflow: Repertoire TCRs were matched against a reference library of SARS-CoV-2-specific TCRs generated with the MIRA antigen-specificity platform. Breadth was defined as the fraction of unique TCRs that were SARS-CoV-2-associated, and depth was defined as the fraction of total T cells that were SARS-CoV-2-associated. Using the MIRA data, each spike-specific TCR was mapped to the spike region that the TCR reacts to and placed in a CD4 or CD8 class. Log10-transformed breadth and depth values were compared by one-way ANOVA with Sidak's multiple comparisons tests. TCRdb holds this immuneACCESS table with in-frame rearrangements only. Some clones are missing; in checked studies, unresolved V genes explain under half, and the rest has no known cause. Clonal size and the V and J genes are those of that table, whereas D and trimming came from the DNA. Recorded for this sample are 90,000 to 120,000 clones; 92% of them occurred a single time. 8.5% to 10% of the sample is taken by the ten largest.

With respect to this clone: The antigen it binds to is not known. The input lacks base qualities; no much larger clone sits a single base away.

The sequencing here drew on peripheral blood, taken 28 days after the second AZD1222 dose. The TCR was taken from an adult who received the AZD1222 COVID-19 vaccine. The sequence is built from TRBV5-1 and TRBJ2-1, with 12 middle bases fitting TRBD2. The DNA sequence is TGCGCCAGCAGCTCGTCTAGCGGGAGGGCCCTAGTGTATGAGCAGTTCTTC. It translates as CASSSSSGRALVYEQFF.